The subject of this entry is one T cell receptor beta chain. This sample is drawn from a study of T cell changes during pregnancy in multiple sclerosis. Measured with immunoSEQ multiplex PCR; TCRdb has only the in-frame clones, and not every one. The table records roughly 100,000 clones, around nine tenths of them present only once. CDR1 is SGHNT and CDR2 is YYREEE in the germline V gene (reference sequence). V was pared by 4 bases and J by 5 bases, with 9 bases of the junction left unmatched. The CDR3 is 15 residues long. The clonotype comes from a female donor in good health, enrolled as a control in a pregnancy study. The chain couples TRBV5-4 to TRBJ2-3, with 8 bases that match TRBD1. Sequenced material: peripheral blood, taken in the second trimester of pregnancy. DNA of the CDR3: TGTGCCAGCAGCCCGACGGGACAGGCGGAAGATACGCAGTATTTT. It codes for CASSPTGQAEDTQYF.